The TCR beta chain under discussion was sequenced for a study of tumor-infiltrating lymphocytes in oesophageal squamous cell carcinoma. TCRdb re-called the PCR reads through MiXCR, storing one row per CDR3 protein. This sample has roughly 14,000 distinct CDR3 sequences, with around half found just once. The sequencing sample was made of esophageal tumor tissue. The TCR comes from a female donor with esophageal squamous cell carcinoma.

The CDR3: CASRPYPSRVGDTQYF. The DNA for the CDR3 is TGTGCCAGCAGACCTTACCCTAGCAGAGTGGGAGATACGCAGTATTTT. The V gene is TRBV6-1, the J gene TRBJ2-3; tentative D call: TRBD2 (5 bases). Germline CDR1 MNHNS, CDR2 SASEGT. CDR3 length equals 16 residues. Trimming removed 6 bases from V and 5 bases from J, with 21 bases in between.